This T cell receptor beta chain was recovered during a study of identical twins. V was trimmed by 3 bases and J by 4 bases, leaving 15 bases between them. This CDR3 comprises 16 residues. CDR1 is SEHNR and CDR2 is FQNEAQ in the germline V gene (reference sequence). TCRdb fed the 5' RACE reads into MiXCR, producing one record per CDR3 protein. The sample lists approximately 230,000 distinct CDR3 sequences; 6% to 7% were seen once. Another study also made use of these data, one on T cells expressing NK-cell markers.

The TCR was taken from a woman younger than 35 in good health. The chain combines TRBV7-9 with TRBJ2-2; D might be TRBD1 (6 bases). Source material: CD8+ T cells sorted from blood. CDR3 sequence (DNA): TGTGCCAGCAGCTTCTTGTTGGGGGCCGGCACCGGGGAGCTGTTTTTT. Amino acid sequence: CASSFLLGAGTGELFF.